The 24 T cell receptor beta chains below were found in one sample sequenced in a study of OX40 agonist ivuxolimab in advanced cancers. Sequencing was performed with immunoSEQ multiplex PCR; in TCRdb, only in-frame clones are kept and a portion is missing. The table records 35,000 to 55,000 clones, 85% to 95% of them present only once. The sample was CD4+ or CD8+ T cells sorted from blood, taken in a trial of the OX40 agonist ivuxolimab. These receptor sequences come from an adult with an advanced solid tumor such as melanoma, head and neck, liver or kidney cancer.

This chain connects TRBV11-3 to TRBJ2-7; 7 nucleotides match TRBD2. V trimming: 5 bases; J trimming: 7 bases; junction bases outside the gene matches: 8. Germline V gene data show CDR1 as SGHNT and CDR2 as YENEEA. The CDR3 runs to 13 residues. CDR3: CASSPGLFVEQYF. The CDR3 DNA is TGTGCCAGCAGCCCGGGACTATTCGTTGAGCAGTACTTC.

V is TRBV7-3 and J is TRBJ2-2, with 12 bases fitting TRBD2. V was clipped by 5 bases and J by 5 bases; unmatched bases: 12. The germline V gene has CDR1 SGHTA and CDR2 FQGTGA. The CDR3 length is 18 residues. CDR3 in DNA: TGTGCCAGCAGCCCTCTAGCGGGAGGGCCCTCGGGGACCGGGGAGCTGTTTTTT. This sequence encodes CASSPLAGGPSGTGELFF.

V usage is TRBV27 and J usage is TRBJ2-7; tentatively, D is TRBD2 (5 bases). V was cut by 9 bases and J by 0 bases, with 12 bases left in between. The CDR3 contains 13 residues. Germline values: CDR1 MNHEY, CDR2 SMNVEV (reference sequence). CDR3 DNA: TGTGCCAGTAGGGCTGGGAGCTCCTACGAGCAGTACTTC. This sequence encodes CASRAGSSYEQYF.

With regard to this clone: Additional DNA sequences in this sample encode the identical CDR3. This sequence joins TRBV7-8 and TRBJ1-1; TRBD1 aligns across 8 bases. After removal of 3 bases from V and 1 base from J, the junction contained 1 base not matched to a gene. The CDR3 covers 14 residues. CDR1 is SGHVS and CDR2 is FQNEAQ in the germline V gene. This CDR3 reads CASSLGTGNTEAFF. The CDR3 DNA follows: TGTGCCAGCAGCTTGGGGACAGGGAACACTGAAGCTTTCTTT.

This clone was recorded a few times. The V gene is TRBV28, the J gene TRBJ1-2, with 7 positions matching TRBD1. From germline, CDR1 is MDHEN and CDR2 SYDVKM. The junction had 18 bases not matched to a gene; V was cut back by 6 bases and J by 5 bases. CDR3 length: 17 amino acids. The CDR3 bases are TGTGCCAGCAGCGATCGAGAACAGGGGAATACCCCTTATGGCTACACCTTC. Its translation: CASSDREQGNTPYGYTF.

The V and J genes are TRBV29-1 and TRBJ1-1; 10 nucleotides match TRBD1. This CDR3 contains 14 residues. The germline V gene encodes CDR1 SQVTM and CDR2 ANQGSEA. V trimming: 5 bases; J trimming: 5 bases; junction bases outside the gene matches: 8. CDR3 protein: CSVYSGTGATEAFF. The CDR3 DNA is TGCAGCGTTTATTCCGGGACAGGGGCGACTGAAGCTTTCTTT.

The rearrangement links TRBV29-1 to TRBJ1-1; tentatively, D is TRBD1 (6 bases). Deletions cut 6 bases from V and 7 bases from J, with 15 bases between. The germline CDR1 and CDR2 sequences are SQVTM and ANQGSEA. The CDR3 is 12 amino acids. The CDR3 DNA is TGCAGCGTGTTTACCGGGACAAATGAAGCTTTCTTT. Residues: CSVFTGTNEAFF.

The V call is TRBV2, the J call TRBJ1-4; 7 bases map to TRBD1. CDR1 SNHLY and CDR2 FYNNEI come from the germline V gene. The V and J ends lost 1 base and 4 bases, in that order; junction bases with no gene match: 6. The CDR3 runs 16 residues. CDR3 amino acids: CASSEVNRGRNEKLFF. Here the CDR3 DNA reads TGTGCCAGCAGTGAAGTGAACAGGGGCCGTAATGAAAAACTGTTTTTT.

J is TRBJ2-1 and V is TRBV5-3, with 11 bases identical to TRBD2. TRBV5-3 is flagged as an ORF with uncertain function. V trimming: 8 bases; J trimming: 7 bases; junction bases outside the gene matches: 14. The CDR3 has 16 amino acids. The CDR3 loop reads CASHKTLAGGRNEQFF. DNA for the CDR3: TGTGCCAGCCACAAAACCCTAGCGGGAGGCAGAAATGAGCAGTTCTTC.

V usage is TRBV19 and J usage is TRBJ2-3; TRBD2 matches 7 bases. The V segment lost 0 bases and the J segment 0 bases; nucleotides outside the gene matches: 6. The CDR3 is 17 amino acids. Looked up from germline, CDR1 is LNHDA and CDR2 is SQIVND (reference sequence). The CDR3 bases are TGTGCCAGTAGTATAGATCTCCGGCGGGGGAGCACAGATACGCAGTATTTT. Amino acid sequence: CASSIDLRRGSTDTQYF. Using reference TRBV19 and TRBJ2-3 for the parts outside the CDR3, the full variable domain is DGGITQSPKYLFRKEGQNVTLSCEQNLNHDAMYWYRQDPGQGLRLIYYSQIVNDFQKGDIAEGYSVSREKKESFPLTVTSAQKNPTAFYLCASSIDLRRGSTDTQYFGPGTRLTVL.

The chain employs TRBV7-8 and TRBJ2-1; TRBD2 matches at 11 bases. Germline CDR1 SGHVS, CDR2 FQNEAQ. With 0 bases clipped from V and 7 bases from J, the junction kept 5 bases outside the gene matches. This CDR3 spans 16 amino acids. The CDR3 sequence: CASSLARTSGGNEQFF. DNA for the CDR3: TGTGCCAGCAGCTTAGCGCGCACTAGCGGGGGAAATGAGCAGTTCTTC.

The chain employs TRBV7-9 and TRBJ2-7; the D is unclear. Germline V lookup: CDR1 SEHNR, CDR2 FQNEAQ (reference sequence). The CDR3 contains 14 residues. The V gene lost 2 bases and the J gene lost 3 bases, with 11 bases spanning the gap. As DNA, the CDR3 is TGTGCCAGCAGCTTAAGCACAGAGAACTACGAGCAGTACTTC. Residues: CASSLSTENYEQYF.

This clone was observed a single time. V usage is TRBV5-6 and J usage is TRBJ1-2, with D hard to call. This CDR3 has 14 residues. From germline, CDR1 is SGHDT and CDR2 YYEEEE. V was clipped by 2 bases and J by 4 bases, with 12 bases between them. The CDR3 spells CASSLVAATYGYTF. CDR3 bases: TGTGCCAGCAGCTTAGTTGCAGCTACCTATGGCTACACCTTC.

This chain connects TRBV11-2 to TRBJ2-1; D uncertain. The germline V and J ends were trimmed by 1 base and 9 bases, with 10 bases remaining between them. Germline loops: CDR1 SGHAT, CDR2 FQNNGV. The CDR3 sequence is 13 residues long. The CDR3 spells CASSLAPLSEQFF. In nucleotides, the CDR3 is TGTGCCAGCAGCTTAGCCCCTCTCAGTGAGCAGTTCTTC. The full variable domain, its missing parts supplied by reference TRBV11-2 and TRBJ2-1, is EAGVAQSPRYKIIEKRQSVAFWCNPISGHATLYWYQQILGQGPKLLIQFQNNGVVDDSQLPKDRFSAERLKGVDSTLKIQPAKLEDSAVYLCASSLAPLSEQFFGPGTRLTVL.

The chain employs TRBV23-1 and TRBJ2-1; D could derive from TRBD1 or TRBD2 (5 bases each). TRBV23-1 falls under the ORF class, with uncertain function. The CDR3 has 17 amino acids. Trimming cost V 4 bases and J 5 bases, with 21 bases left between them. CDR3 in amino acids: CASSLHSTRGSDNEQFF. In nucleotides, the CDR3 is TGCGCCAGCAGTCTTCATAGCACTAGGGGCTCAGACAATGAGCAGTTCTTC.

The CDR3 here is CASSLEGAGATDTQYF. In nucleotides, the CDR3 is TGCGCCAGCAGCTTGGAAGGGGCGGGAGCAACAGATACGCAGTATTTT. The chain has TRBV5-1 and TRBJ2-3; 7 bases map to TRBD2. The CDR3 totals 16 residues. Germline CDR1 and CDR2: SGHRS and YFSETQ. The V and J ends lost 0 bases and 3 bases, in that order; junction bases with no gene match: 7.

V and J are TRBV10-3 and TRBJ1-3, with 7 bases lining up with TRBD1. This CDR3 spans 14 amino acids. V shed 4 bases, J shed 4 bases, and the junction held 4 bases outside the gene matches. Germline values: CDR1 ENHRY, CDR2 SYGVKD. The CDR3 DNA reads TGTGCCATCAGTGCCACAGGGGTCGGAAACACCATATATTTT. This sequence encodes CAISATGVGNTIYF.

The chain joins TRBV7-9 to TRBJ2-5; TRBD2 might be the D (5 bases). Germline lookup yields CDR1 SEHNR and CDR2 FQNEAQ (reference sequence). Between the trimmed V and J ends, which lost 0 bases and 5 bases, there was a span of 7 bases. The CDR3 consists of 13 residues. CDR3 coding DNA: TGTGCCAGCAGCTTAGCGCGAGGGGAGACCCAGTACTTC. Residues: CASSLARGETQYF.

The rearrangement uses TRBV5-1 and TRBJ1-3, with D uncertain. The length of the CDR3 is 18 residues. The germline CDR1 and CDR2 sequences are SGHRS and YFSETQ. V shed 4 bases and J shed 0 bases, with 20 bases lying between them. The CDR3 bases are TGCGCCAGCAGCCTTGGGTACCGCGTTCCCGGCTCTGGAAACACCATATATTTT. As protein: CASSLGYRVPGSGNTIYF.

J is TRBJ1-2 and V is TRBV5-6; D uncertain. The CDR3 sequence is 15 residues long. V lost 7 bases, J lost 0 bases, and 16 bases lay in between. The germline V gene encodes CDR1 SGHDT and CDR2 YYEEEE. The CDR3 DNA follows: TGTGCCAGCTTTCCGACTCATCCAGCTAACTATGGCTACACCTTC. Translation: CASFPTHPANYGYTF.

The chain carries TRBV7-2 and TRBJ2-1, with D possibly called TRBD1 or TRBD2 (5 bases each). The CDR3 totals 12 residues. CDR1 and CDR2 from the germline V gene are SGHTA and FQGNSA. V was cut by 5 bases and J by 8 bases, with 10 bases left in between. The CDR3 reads CASSDRGDEQFF. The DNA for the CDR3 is TGTGCCAGCAGCGATAGAGGGGATGAGCAGTTCTTC.

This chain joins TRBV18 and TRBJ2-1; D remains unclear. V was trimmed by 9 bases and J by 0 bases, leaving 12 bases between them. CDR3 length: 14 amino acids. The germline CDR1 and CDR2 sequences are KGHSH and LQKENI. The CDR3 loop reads CASTAESSYNEQFF. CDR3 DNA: TGTGCCAGTACCGCCGAGAGCTCCTACAATGAGCAGTTCTTC.

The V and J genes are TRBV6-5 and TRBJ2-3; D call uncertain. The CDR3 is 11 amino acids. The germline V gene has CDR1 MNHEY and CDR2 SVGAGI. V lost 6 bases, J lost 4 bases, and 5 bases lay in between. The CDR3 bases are TGTGCCAGCAGGTTTTCAGATACGCAGTATTTT. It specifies CASRFSDTQYF.

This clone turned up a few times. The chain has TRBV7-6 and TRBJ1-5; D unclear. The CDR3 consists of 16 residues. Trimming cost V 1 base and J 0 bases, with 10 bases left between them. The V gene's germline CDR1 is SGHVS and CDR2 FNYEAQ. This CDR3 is CASSLGSRSSNQPQHF. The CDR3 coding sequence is TGTGCCAGCAGCTTAGGAAGTCGGAGTAGCAATCAGCCCCAGCATTTT.